The clone carrying this T cell receptor beta chain was observed many times. Its specificity is not known. This entry is derived from a study of T cells in Graves' hyperthyroidism and ophthalmopathy. Study observations and caveats: Blood also carried most thyroid clonotypes expanded above 0.001.

RNA transcripts provided the source from which TCR beta CDR3 regions were amplified. The HTBI primer set was used in a first-round RT-PCR of the TCR CDR3. TCRdb processed the multiplex PCR reads anew with MiXCR; each CDR3 protein has one entry. The sample records about 330,000 distinct CDR3 sequences, roughly 13% being singletons. The germline V and J ends were trimmed by 7 bases and 2 bases, with 15 bases remaining between them. Per the germline V gene, CDR1 is MNHNS and CDR2 is SASEGT. The CDR3 is made up of 16 amino acids. The sequencing input was blood. V and J are TRBV6-1 and TRBJ2-6, with D tentatively TRBD1 or TRBD2 (5 bases each). The TCR was taken from a woman in her thirties or forties with Graves' ophthalmopathy. The DNA of the CDR3 is TGTGCCAGCATCCTAGAGGGGAGAGCTGGGGCCAACGTCCTGACTTTC. Residues: CASILEGRAGANVLTF.